This TCR beta chain appears in the sequencing data of a study of glioma-infiltrating T cells. General study findings and limits: Only very few CDR3 sequences appeared in both tissue and blood. Above-expected tissue-blood divergence occurred in all gliomas, most in low-grade ones.

This clonotype has a count of ten or more. The target antigen is unknown. Amplification of TCR alpha and beta CDR3 regions from RNA used iRepertoire nested multiplex PCR. For one-step reverse transcription and amplification, 100-400 ng of tissue mRNA or PBMC total RNA was used. Via MiXCR, TCRdb re-called the multiplex PCR reads, giving one row per CDR3 protein. Here the sample spans approximately 3,500 distinct CDR3 sequences, around 15% being singletons. The CDR3 contains 11 residues. Germline CDR1 is SNHLY and CDR2 is FYNNEI. Trimming removed 10 bases at V and 4 bases at J, with 10 bases between. Input material: glioma tissue, nonneoplastic brain tissue, or PBMCs (not recorded which). The clonotype comes from a human donor with low-grade glioma or glioblastoma, undergoing nonglioma brain surgery, or in good health (not recorded which). The genes are TRBV2 and TRBJ1-2; tentatively, D is TRBD1 (5 bases). This chain's CDR3 is CATLQGYGYTF. The CDR3 DNA is TGTGCCACCCTGCAGGGCTATGGCTACACCTTC.